This TCR beta chain was retrieved from a study of immune evolution from preneoplasia to lung adenocarcinoma. V was shortened by 4 bases and J by 1 base, with 7 bases between the two germline ends. Per the germline V gene, CDR1 is SGHVS and CDR2 is FNYEAQ. The CDR3 contains 13 residues. TCRdb's table, derived via immunoSEQ multiplex PCR, lists solely in-frame clones and lacks some. This table has about 13,000 clones, roughly 80% appearing once. H&E slides confirmed each diagnosis, reviewed by two pathologists independently. General study results and limits: Top clone frequencies peaked in normal lung, apparently declining through invasive adenocarcinoma.

Remarks on this clone: Its matching antigen is unknown.

The TCR comes from an older person with lung adenocarcinoma. Material: FFPE minimally invasive lung adenocarcinoma tissue. The genes are TRBV7-6 and TRBJ2-5; no firm D call. CDR3 DNA: TGTGCCAGCAGCTCGAGCCCCCAAGAGACCCAGTACTTC. It specifies CASSSSPQETQYF.